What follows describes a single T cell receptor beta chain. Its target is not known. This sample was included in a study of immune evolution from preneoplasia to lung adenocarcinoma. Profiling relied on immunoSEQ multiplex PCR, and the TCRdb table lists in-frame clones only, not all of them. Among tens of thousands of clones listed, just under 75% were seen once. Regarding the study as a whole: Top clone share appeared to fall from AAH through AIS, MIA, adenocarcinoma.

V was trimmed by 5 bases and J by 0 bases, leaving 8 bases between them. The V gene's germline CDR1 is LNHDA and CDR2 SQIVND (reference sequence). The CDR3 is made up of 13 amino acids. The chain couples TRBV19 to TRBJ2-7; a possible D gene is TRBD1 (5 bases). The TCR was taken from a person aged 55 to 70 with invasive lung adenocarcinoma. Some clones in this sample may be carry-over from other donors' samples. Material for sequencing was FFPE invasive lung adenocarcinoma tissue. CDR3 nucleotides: TGTGCCAGTAGTCAGGGTTTCTCCTACGAGCAGTACTTC. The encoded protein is CASSQGFSYEQYF.